Included here is one TCR beta chain sequence, with context. The data are from a study of blood T cell repertoires in COVID-19. Germline values: CDR1 WNHNN, CDR2 SYGVQD (reference sequence). The CDR3 spans 15 residues. J was trimmed by 1 base and V by 4 bases; bases with no gene match: 5. TCRdb's table, derived via immunoSEQ multiplex PCR, lists solely in-frame clones and lacks some. The table has 50,000 to 65,000 clones, 75% to 90% seen once. The chain recombines TRBV10-1 with TRBJ2-3, with 7 bases aligning to TRBD1. Sample: peripheral blood. The receptor's source is a woman of 80 years or more with COVID-19, enrolled during active disease. CDR3 coding DNA: TGCGCCAGCAGTGGCCACAGGGGCCGCACAGATACGCAGTATTTT. Protein: CASSGHRGRTDTQYF.